This T cell receptor beta chain appears in the sequencing data of a study of blood T cell repertoires in COVID-19. Study members were between about 18 and 100 years old and lived in 20 to 25 US regions. Method: immunoSEQ multiplex PCR; TCRdb's copy keeps in-frame clones and lacks some. The profile shows approximately 200,000 clones, roughly 89% of them singletons. Germline loops: CDR1 ENHRY, CDR2 SYGVKD. V gave up 0 bases and J gave up 5 bases, with 7 bases separating them. The CDR3 runs to 13 residues. V usage is TRBV10-3 and J usage is TRBJ2-5; D is undetermined. Sequenced input: PBMCs or T cells enriched from blood (not recorded which). The clonotype was recovered from a woman in her forties with acute COVID-19. The CDR3 coding sequence is TGTGCCATCAGTGAGTCGGTCGGGGAGACCCAGTACTTC. Residues: CAISESVGETQYF.